Listed below are T cell receptor beta chains from one sample, sequenced in a study of blood T cell repertoires in COVID-19. Measured with immunoSEQ multiplex PCR; TCRdb has only the in-frame clones, and not every one. The sample has about 340,000 clones; more than 75% are singletons. The material sequenced was peripheral blood. Receptor source: a woman between 45 and 60 years old with COVID-19, enrolled during active disease. The CDR3 runs from the conserved cysteine through the conserved F or W. Each record gives: D gene, V gene, clone size, CDR3 protein. A D gene is named only where the DNA matches it firmly. Some rows mark clone size as missing; the rest say once, few, many or name a class of expanded clone.

. TRBV6-6 once CASYTILAGNYEQYF
. TRBV25-1 . CASGGLGGETQYF
TRBD1 TRBV19 . CASSPDRLNTEAFF
. TRBV24-1 . CAPRAGGNSGNTIYF
. TRBV5-1 once CASSFTQGRETQYF
. TRBV2 . CASRPGKGPYGYTF
TRBD1 TRBV15 once CATLSRGPGSPLHF
TRBD2 TRBV15 . CATSSGLAGAYEQYF
TRBD1 TRBV18 . CASSLHDRAGTEAFF
TRBD2 TRBV3-1/TRBV3-2 . CASSPRGGPQYEQYF
. TRBV5-4 few CASSLVGGAYEQYF
. TRBV27 . CASGRGEKLFF
TRBD2 TRBV24-1 . CATSDFQAGNPYNEQFF
. TRBV30 . CAWSVREKLFF
TRBD1 TRBV7-2 . CASSLHGTGSNQPQHF
. TRBV4-2 . CASSQDSQGIYNEQFF
TRBD2 TRBV5-6 . CASSRRVAGGNEQYF
. TRBV10-1 . CASSVQGWTEAFF
. TRBV7-2 few CASSLAGNNSPLHF
. TRBV29-1 . CSVERGRGTEAFF
. TRBV3-1/TRBV3-2 . CASSQDIGGYYGYTF
. TRBV18 . CASSIRGLDGYTF
. TRBV3-1/TRBV3-2 . CASSQASQDQETQYF
TRBD1 TRBV9 . CASSVYGTGNYGYTF
TRBD1 TRBV6-5 . CASSYGTANSGNTIYF
TRBD2 TRBV19 . CASSTASGSLLSTDTQYF
. TRBV5-6 once CASSLVGQEEIDIQYF
. TRBV7-2 . CASSYTQADTQYF
TRBD1 TRBV29-1 . CSVGGTHRGRFQETQYF
. TRBV5-6 . CASSLGQGWEQYF
. TRBV2 once CASRAGLGNQPQHF
TRBD2 TRBV19 . CASSVMGLASTDTQYF
. TRBV5-6 . CASSVQGYGGYTF
TRBD2 TRBV20-1 once CSARGVYEQYF
TRBD1 TRBV5-3 once CARSIYRDSTYEQYF
. TRBV5-1 . CASSLGGSNGYTF
. TRBV7-8 few CASSRDMPNEKLFF
. TRBV19 . CASSMRQEAYEQYF
TRBD2 TRBV5-1 few CASSLVGGPHEQYF
TRBD1 TRBV6-6 . CASSHSTGAREQYF
. TRBV4-2 . CASSQGQYGYTF
TRBD1 TRBV19 . CASSPGTGMYEQYF
. TRBV19 . CASSIDRFPGRTYNEQFF
TRBD1 TRBV27 . CASSFPGQGVNEQYF
TRBD1 TRBV28 . CASSFIGQGARDTEAFF
. TRBV12-3/TRBV12-4 . CASSLAGPEAFF
. TRBV24-1 . CATSIGRDTEAFF
. TRBV18 . CASSGEKGTGELFF